This T cell receptor (beta chain) was observed in a study of beta chain features in type 1 diabetes. Study findings and constraints: The similarity of naive, central memory and Treg TCRB repertoires appeared greater among patients than among healthy donors.

TCRB transcripts that were expressed got sequenced, as all of the isolated RNA had been reverse transcribed. Sequencing used immunoSEQ multiplex PCR; TCRdb keeps in-frame clones, though not all of them. The sample lists tens of thousands of clones; roughly three quarters were seen once. As concerns this clone: Its specificity is not known.

By way of CD45RO/CCR7/CD25/CD127/CD95/CD27, the CD4+ regulatory, stem cell-like memory, central memory and naive cells were sorted. Each of the sorted populations had a purity greater than 95%. The germline V gene has CDR1 DFQATT and CDR2 SNEGSKA (reference sequence). Trimming took off 8 bases at V and 5 bases at J, with 13 bases between the two ends. There are 11 residues in the CDR3. Sequenced: Tregs from blood. The TCR was taken from a woman in her thirties or forties in good health. V and J are TRBV20-1 and TRBJ2-7; tentatively, D is TRBD2 (5 bases). The CDR3 protein is CSSLAFDEQYF. In nucleotides, the CDR3 is TGCAGTAGCCTAGCTTTCGACGAGCAGTACTTC.